These 23 T cell receptor beta chains share one sample of origin, sequenced in a study of cytomegalovirus exposure and HLA in healthy donors. The PCR ran on 60 Vbeta and 13 Jbeta primers. Assay used: immunoSEQ multiplex PCR; TCRdb lists only in-frame clones, some missing. Among some 65,000 clones listed, 70% to 85% were seen once. The sample consisted of PBMCs. The receptors originated from a girl aged 10-17 years in good health and CMV-seropositive.

The chain links TRBV11-2 to TRBJ2-1; no definite D call. This CDR3 contains 14 residues. Per germline, CDR1 SGHAT and CDR2 FQNNGV. The ends were cut back, 0 bases at V and 7 bases at J, with 10 bases in the middle. The CDR3 loop is CASSLDRRLNEQFF. The CDR3 DNA sequence: TGTGCCAGCAGCTTAGATCGCCGGTTAAATGAGCAGTTCTTC.

V usage is TRBV30 and J usage is TRBJ2-2; D is possibly TRBD1 (6 bases). Per germline, CDR1 GTSNPN and CDR2 SVGIG (reference sequence). V dropped 3 bases and J dropped 5 bases, with 13 bases sitting between them. This CDR3 is built from 14 residues. The CDR3, as DNA: TGTGCCTGGAGCATGGACAGAGGGACCGGGGAGCTGTTTTTT. Protein product: CAWSMDRGTGELFF.

The genes are TRBV6-1 and TRBJ2-5, with 7 bases that match TRBD1. There are 14 residues in the CDR3. V lost 6 bases and J lost 1; bases outside the gene matches: 5. The germline V gene has CDR1 MNHNS and CDR2 SASEGT. The CDR3 reads CASRWTGLQETQYF. DNA for the CDR3: TGTGCCAGCAGATGGACAGGACTCCAAGAGACCCAGTACTTC.

The rearrangement uses TRBV9 and TRBJ2-3; 7 bases map to TRBD2. Germline-derived CDR1 and CDR2 are SGDLS and YYNGEE. The CDR3 is 15 amino acids. Trimming removed 3 bases from V and 6 bases from J; junction bases left unmatched: 10. CDR3 DNA: TGTGCCAGCAGCGGTCGAGGCGGGAGAGGGGATACGCAGTATTTT. Translating it yields CASSGRGGRGDTQYF.

This chain links TRBV28 with TRBJ1-5, with 9 bases identical to TRBD1. The germline gives CDR1 MDHEN, CDR2 SYDVKM. Trimming cost V 7 bases and J 4 bases; bases outside gene matches: 11. The CDR3 runs 16 residues. Here the CDR3 DNA reads TGTGCCAGCACCGCCGGGACAGGGACGAGGAATCAGCCCCAGCATTTT. Amino acid sequence: CASTAGTGTRNQPQHF.

This clone showed up just a few times. The rearrangement links TRBV29-1 to TRBJ1-1; 8 bases map to TRBD1. This CDR3 has 13 residues. From germline, CDR1 is SQVTM and CDR2 ANQGSEA. The V gene end was trimmed by 6 bases and the J gene end by 0 bases; junction bases not matched to a gene: 3. The DNA for the CDR3 is TGCAGCGTAACAGGGGGGATGAACACTGAAGCTTTCTTT. Translating gives CSVTGGMNTEAFF.

The J gene is TRBJ1-5, the V gene TRBV28; no clear D. Germline lookup yields CDR1 MDHEN and CDR2 SYDVKM. V was shortened by 2 bases and J by 3 bases, with 8 bases between the two germline ends. The CDR3 spans 14 residues. CDR3 sequence (DNA): TGTGCCAGCAGTTTAACCGGAGACAATCAGCCCCAGCATTTT. Its protein is CASSLTGDNQPQHF.

V and J are TRBV27 and TRBJ2-5; 11 bases line up with TRBD2. This CDR3 spans 15 amino acids. V shed 4 bases and J 3 bases; nucleotides not matched to a gene: 4. Germline V gene lookup returns CDR1 MNHEY and CDR2 SMNVEV (reference sequence). CDR3 sequence (DNA): TGTGCCAGCAGTTCCCTAGCGGGAGGCGAAGAGACCCAGTACTTC. Its translation is CASSSLAGGEETQYF.

This clone was seen only a few times. This rearrangement joins TRBV5-4 to TRBJ1-4; tentative D call: TRBD1 (6 bases). CDR3 length: 14 amino acids. With 0 bases removed from V and 3 bases from J, the gap between germline ends came to 6 bases. Germline lookup yields CDR1 SGHNT and CDR2 YYREEE (reference sequence). CDR3 sequence reads: CASSLDRANEKLFF. DNA of the CDR3: TGTGCCAGCAGCTTGGACAGGGCTAATGAAAAACTGTTTTTT.

The CDR3: CASSVMRGGQPIPTGRETQYF. CDR3 nucleotides: TGCGCCAGCAGTGTGATGAGAGGGGGACAGCCGATACCAACCGGTCGGGAGACCCAGTACTTC. The V call is TRBV10-1, the J call TRBJ2-5, with 7 bases lining up with TRBD1. The CDR3 spans 21 residues. V lost 4 bases, J lost 5 bases, and 28 bases stayed unmatched. Per germline, CDR1 WNHNN and CDR2 SYGVQD (reference sequence).

The gene calls are TRBV10-3 and TRBJ1-4, with 11 bases fitting TRBD1. The CDR3 covers 17 residues. Losses at the gene ends were 2 bases for V and 7 bases for J; bases not matched to a gene: 9. The germline gives CDR1 ENHRY, CDR2 SYGVKD. CDR3 coding DNA: TGTGCCATCAGTGAGAAACCCGGGACAGGGGGTGCTGAAAAACTGTTTTTT. It yields the protein CAISEKPGTGGAEKLFF.

J is TRBJ2-1 and V is TRBV7-8, with 12 positions matching TRBD2. CDR3 length equals 16 residues. Germline CDR1 is SGHVS and CDR2 is FQNEAQ. V shed 5 bases, J shed 9 bases, and the junction held 11 bases outside the gene matches. The CDR3 reads CASSRTSGGNSGEQFF. As DNA, the CDR3 is TGTGCCAGCAGCCGAACTAGCGGGGGGAACTCCGGTGAGCAGTTCTTC.

The chain employs TRBV5-6 and TRBJ1-5; the D gene is possibly TRBD1 (6 bases). This CDR3 is built from 15 residues. Trimming left V 4 bases short and J 1 base short, with 12 bases between. Germline assignment: CDR1 SGHDT and CDR2 YYEEEE. This CDR3 reads CASSPWTESNQPQHF. The DNA of the CDR3 is TGTGCCAGCAGCCCCTGGACAGAAAGCAATCAGCCCCAGCATTTT.

The chain links TRBV6-5 to TRBJ2-1; the match to TRBD2 covers 12 bases. Unmatched junction bases numbered 5, after V lost 5 bases and J lost 6 bases. Germline values: CDR1 MNHEY, CDR2 SVGAGI. The CDR3 runs 15 residues. This chain's CDR3 is CASSRLAGAPNEQFF. The CDR3 DNA follows: TGTGCCAGCAGTCGACTAGCGGGAGCCCCCAATGAGCAGTTCTTC.

The chain is built from TRBV4-1 and TRBJ1-5; 9 bases are a match to TRBD1. CDR3 size: 16 residues. CDR1 and CDR2 from the germline V gene are MGHRA and YSYEKL. V was clipped by 4 bases and J by 4 bases; unmatched bases: 8. CDR3: CASSRDRVGRNQPQHF. In nucleotides, the CDR3 is TGCGCCAGCAGCCGGGACAGGGTAGGAAGAAATCAGCCCCAGCATTTT.

The V call is TRBV10-2, the J call TRBJ1-1, with D unresolved. Trimming removed 6 bases at V and 2 bases at J, with 10 bases between. This CDR3 has 13 amino acids. Germline V gene data show CDR1 as WSHSY and CDR2 as SAAADI. The CDR3: CASSVRENTEAFF. The CDR3 bases are TGCGCCAGCAGCGTGCGGGAAAACACTGAAGCTTTCTTT.

CDR3 DNA: TGTGCCAGCAGCCCGGCTAGGAGGGGCTCCTACGAGCAGTACTTC. Translated, it gives CASSPARRGSYEQYF. This chain links TRBV7-8 with TRBJ2-5; TRBD2 is a possible D gene (6 bases). Matching the DNA end better, TRBJ2-7 makes the J call doubtful. Germline V gene sequence: CDR1 SGHVS, CDR2 FQNEAQ. This CDR3 contains 15 residues.

The chain carries TRBV6-5 and TRBJ2-7; the D gene is possibly TRBD1 (6 bases). The CDR3 runs 13 residues. CDR1 is MNHEY, CDR2 SVGAGI, per germline. V lost 6 bases, J lost 3 bases, and 12 bases lay in between. This chain's CDR3 is CASRKTGLYEQYF. CDR3 coding DNA: TGTGCCAGCAGGAAGACAGGTCTCTACGAGCAGTACTTC.

CDR3 bases: TGTGCCAGCTCCTCTGGGCAGGGGGCGGTCCTACGGGGCTACACCTTC. Translation: CASSSGQGAVLRGYTF. The V gene is TRBV2, the J gene TRBJ1-2; 8 nucleotides align to TRBD1. The CDR3 extends over 16 amino acids. CDR1 and CDR2 from the germline V gene are SNHLY and FYNNEI. J gave up 8 bases and V 8 bases, and 19 bases lay outside the gene matches. The full variable domain, with the rest looked up from reference TRBV2 and TRBJ1-2, is EPEVTQTPSHQVTQMGQEVILRCVPISNHLYFYWYRQILGQKVEFLVSFYNNEISEKSEIFDDQFSVERPDGSNFTLKIRSTKLEDSAMYFCASSSGQGAVLRGYTFGSGTRLTVV.

The V gene is TRBV7-6, the J gene TRBJ2-7, with 8 positions matching TRBD1. Germline lookup yields CDR1 SGHVS and CDR2 FNYEAQ. CDR3 length equals 16 residues. V lost 0 bases and J lost 6; bases outside the gene matches: 10. CDR3: CASSLAYRRGRGEQYF. The CDR3 nucleotides are TGTGCCAGCAGCTTAGCATACCGCAGGGGGCGCGGCGAGCAGTACTTC.

The chain is built from TRBV19 and TRBJ1-5; the D is unclear. The CDR3 sequence is 14 residues long. V was trimmed by 3 bases and J by 0 bases, leaving 6 bases between them. Germline V CDR1 and CDR2: LNHDA, SQIVND (reference sequence). The CDR3 DNA follows: TGTGCCAGTAGTATCCCAGGTAGCAATCAGCCCCAGCATTTT. This sequence encodes CASSIPGSNQPQHF.

The chain carries TRBV2 and TRBJ1-1; D is unresolved. The germline gives CDR1 SNHLY, CDR2 FYNNEI. The length of the CDR3 is 15 residues. V was pared by 8 bases and J by 2 bases, with 18 bases between. This CDR3 reads CASEENRVLNTEAFF. The CDR3 DNA reads TGTGCCAGCGAAGAAAACCGGGTTTTAAACACTGAAGCTTTCTTT.

The chain links TRBV4-3 to TRBJ2-7; 9 positions agree with TRBD2. The CDR3 totals 17 residues. Germline CDR1 reads LGHNA; CDR2 reads YSLEER. Trimming cost V 4 bases and J 2 bases; bases outside gene matches: 12. CDR3 bases: TGCGCCAGCAGCCGTGGGGCCTTGGGACTAGCTGCCTACGAGCAGTACTTC. Amino acids: CASSRGALGLAAYEQYF.